The clone carrying this T cell receptor (beta chain) showed up many times. The data belong to a study of human T cells and chemical hapten exposure. Study information: Sensitization was performed using 2% DPC on a roughly 2 cm by roughly 2 cm upper inner arm skin site.

Time point reported: patch test 2, 6 weeks after DPC sensitization. Sample treatment: therapeutic diphenylcyclopropenone sensitization with weekly scalp DPC. V was trimmed by 5 bases and J by 1 base, leaving 21 bases between them. This CDR3 has 16 residues. The germline CDR1 and CDR2 sequences are DFQATT and SNEGSKA (reference sequence). One entry per CDR3 protein results from TCRdb running MiXCR on the RACE reads. The table lists about 43,000 distinct CDR3 sequences, about 3% of them singletons. The rearrangement links TRBV20-1 to TRBJ2-7; TRBD2 might be the D (6 bases). Here the sequenced sample was whole blood, taken in connection with sensitization to the hapten diphenylcyclopropenone (DPC). This receptor was identified in a man between 35 and 55 years old with alopecia areata. Some clones in this sample may be carry-over from other donors' samples. CDR3 sequence: CSAARGSGRVSYEQYF. CDR3 bases: TGCAGTGCTGCGCGGGGAAGCGGGCGGGTTTCCTACGAGCAGTACTTC.